Below, 8 T cell receptor beta chains from the same sample are listed, as sequenced in a study of cytomegalovirus exposure and HLA in healthy donors. The PCR employed 60 Vbeta primers together with 13 Jbeta primers. Data came from immunoSEQ multiplex PCR; TCRdb stores just in-frame clones and leaves some out. The data hold roughly 150,000 clones, with roughly three quarters observed a single time. Sequences were obtained from PBMCs. These receptors came from a man younger than 30 in good health and CMV-seropositive.

This clone showed up just a few times. The rearrangement links TRBV4-1 to TRBJ2-1; TRBD2 matches 7 bases. V lost 3 bases and J lost 10; bases outside the gene matches: 12. This CDR3 region has 15 residues. From germline, CDR1 is MGHRA and CDR2 YSYEKL. CDR3 region: CASSQALGGVQEQFF. DNA of the CDR3: TGCGCCAGCAGCCAGGCTCTGGGGGGGGTACAAGAGCAGTTCTTC.

This chain connects TRBV6-5 to TRBJ1-6, with 7 positions matching TRBD1. The CDR3 covers 15 residues. The J segment lost 10 bases and the V segment lost 5 bases, leaving 11 bases of the junction unmatched. Germline V gene sequence: CDR1 MNHEY, CDR2 SVGAGI. In nucleotides, the CDR3 is TGTGCCAGCAGTCGACTGGGGACAGTCGGATCACCCCTCCACTTT. Amino acid sequence: CASSRLGTVGSPLHF.

This clone was picked up a small number of times. J is TRBJ2-4 and V is TRBV6-5, with 9 bases aligning to TRBD1. CDR1 is MNHEY, CDR2 SVGAGI, per germline. Unmatched junction bases numbered 6, after V lost 6 bases and J lost 6 bases. The CDR3 has 14 residues. This CDR3 reads CASSSGQGTNIQYF. The DNA of the CDR3 is TGTGCCAGCAGCTCCGGACAGGGGACAAACATTCAGTACTTC.

The chain is built from TRBV28 and TRBJ2-6, with a tentative D call TRBD1 (5 bases). CDR1 MDHEN and CDR2 SYDVKM come from the germline V gene. V dropped 8 bases and J dropped 4 bases, with 21 bases sitting between them. The CDR3 sequence is 17 residues long. The CDR3 protein is CASGAYLGAGGANVLTF. CDR3 sequence (DNA): TGTGCCAGCGGTGCTTACTTAGGGGCCGGAGGGGCCAACGTCCTGACTTTC. The whole variable domain, remainder taken from reference TRBV28 and TRBJ2-6, is DVKVTQSSRYLVKRTGEKVFLECVQDMDHENMFWYRQDPGLGLRLIYFSYDVKMKEKGDIPEGYSVSREKKERFSLILESASTNQTSMYLCASGAYLGAGGANVLTFGAGSRLTVL.

This chain uses TRBV11-3 with TRBJ2-5, with 7 bases fitting TRBD1. Trimming took 5 bases from V and 6 from J; bases not matched to a gene: 9. Germline V gives CDR1 SGHNT, CDR2 YENEEA. The CDR3 totals 14 residues. DNA of the CDR3: TGTGCCAGCAGCCCTCAGACAGGGCAACAGACCCAGTACTTC. The encoded protein is CASSPQTGQQTQYF.

The chain links TRBV30 to TRBJ1-2, with 8 bases that match TRBD1. After removal of 2 bases from V and 8 bases from J, the junction contained 7 bases not matched to a gene. CDR3 length equals 13 residues. Per the germline V gene, CDR1 is GTSNPN and CDR2 is SVGIG (reference sequence). CDR3: CAWSRDRPRGYTF. The CDR3 region has the DNA TGTGCCTGGAGTAGGGACAGGCCGCGGGGCTACACCTTC.

This rearrangement joins TRBV5-1 to TRBJ2-3; D perhaps matches TRBD2 (5 bases). CDR1 and CDR2 (germline): SGHRS, YFSETQ. V was shortened by 0 bases and J by 1 base, with 12 bases between the two germline ends. The CDR3 spans 16 residues. DNA for the CDR3: TGCGCCAGCAGCTTGGGGCGATTTAGCGGCACAGATACGCAGTATTTT. Translating gives CASSLGRFSGTDTQYF.

This sequence joins TRBV5-1 and TRBJ2-1; 13 bases fit TRBD2. Losses at the gene ends were 7 bases for V and 16 bases for J; bases not matched to a gene: 8. The V gene's germline CDR1 is SGHRS and CDR2 YFSETQ. The CDR3 covers 12 residues. The CDR3 loop reads CASQGTSGVVFF. The DNA for the CDR3 is TGCGCCAGCCAAGGGACTAGCGGGGTCGTATTCTTC.